This entry lists 24 T cell receptor beta chains sequenced from one sample in a study of shared clonotypes between healthy human individuals. TCRdb's table, derived via immunoSEQ multiplex PCR, lists solely in-frame clones and lacks some. The repertoire holds over 950,000 clones, with around 77% as singletons. Sequences were obtained from memory CD4+ T cells from PBMCs. Subset: CD45RA-negative fraction. All receptors derive from a man aged 18 to 30 in good health. Some clones in this sample may be carry-over from other donors' samples.

The rearrangement uses TRBV2 and TRBJ1-1, with TRBD1 as a possible D gene (5 bases). The V gene's germline CDR1 is SNHLY and CDR2 FYNNEI. The CDR3 has 14 residues. The V gene lost 11 bases and the J gene lost 3 bases, with 19 bases spanning the gap. The CDR3 reads CAGEGRIRDTEAFF. CDR3 bases: TGTGCCGGGGAGGGGCGGATCAGGGACACTGAAGCTTTCTTT.

A remark on this clone: One base separates it from a far larger clone, so it is likely a read error. This chain links TRBV28 with TRBJ1-2; D is undetermined. The germline V gene encodes CDR1 MDHEN and CDR2 SYDVKM. CDR3 length: 11 residues. CDR3 in amino acids: CASSTSYGCTF. Here the CDR3 DNA reads TGTGCCAGCAGTACGAGTTATGGCTGCACCTTC.

The rearrangement links TRBV21-1 to TRBJ2-5; the table's D call of TRBD2 was not tested on the DNA. TRBV21-1 is a known pseudogene. The CDR3 spans 15 residues. The CDR3 region has the DNA TGTGCCAGCAGCAAAGCGGGAGTGAGCATAGAGACCCAGTACTTC. Translating it yields CASSKAGVSIETQYF.

This chain joins TRBV11-3 and TRBJ2-1; 9 bases line up with TRBD1. V shed 1 base, J shed 6 bases, and the junction held 7 bases outside the gene matches. Germline CDR1 SGHNT, CDR2 YENEEA. This CDR3 is 16 amino acids long. The CDR3 sequence: CASSLGGTGTGNEQFF. In DNA form, the CDR3 reads TGTGCCAGCAGCTTAGGGGGGACAGGGACGGGCAATGAGCAGTTCTTC. The complete variable domain, with remaining parts taken from reference TRBV11-3 and TRBJ2-1, reads EAGVVQSPRYKIIEKKQPVAFWCNPISGHNTLYWYLQNLGQGPELLIRYENEEAVDDSQLPKDRFSAERLKGVDSTLKIQPAELGDSAVYLCASSLGGTGTGNEQFFGPGTRLTVL.

The chain couples TRBV7-8 to TRBJ2-7; D not certain. The CDR3 extends over 12 amino acids. Trimming cost V 5 bases and J 4 bases, with 9 bases left between them. Germline V gives CDR1 SGHVS, CDR2 FQNEAQ. The CDR3 DNA sequence: TGTGCCAGCAGCCCGGTTCGGTACGAGCAGTACTTC. It yields the protein CASSPVRYEQYF.

The CDR3, as DNA: TGTGCCATCAGTGAAAGACGGACAGGCCAATCTAACTATGGCTACACCTTC. Translation: CAISERRTGQSNYGYTF. V usage is TRBV10-3 and J usage is TRBJ1-2, with 7 bases lining up with TRBD1. This CDR3 comprises 17 residues. Germline-derived CDR1 and CDR2 are ENHRY and SYGVKD. V dropped 3 bases and J dropped 0; count of bases not matched to a gene: 10.

On this clone itself: Other DNA sequences in the same sample also yield this CDR3. J is TRBJ1-1 and V is TRBV19; possible D gene TRBD1, 5 bases. The germline V gene has CDR1 LNHDA and CDR2 SQIVND (reference sequence). Trimming pared 3 bases from V and 1 base from J, leaving 9 bases between. The CDR3 sequence is 14 residues long. The CDR3 here is CASSMGQGNTEAFF. Here the CDR3 DNA reads TGTGCCAGTAGTATGGGGCAGGGGAACACTGAAGCTTTCTTT.

The V call is TRBV15, the J call TRBJ1-2, with 10 bases identical to TRBD1. The CDR3 length is 15 residues. Germline CDR1 is LNHNV and CDR2 is YYDKDF (reference sequence). Unmatched junction bases numbered 11, after V lost 3 bases and J lost 10 bases. Written as DNA, the CDR3 is TGTGCCACCAGCAGGGACACCGGGACAGGGGAGGCCTACACCTTC. This gives the protein CATSRDTGTGEAYTF.

The rearrangement joins TRBV28 to TRBJ2-1; 7 positions match TRBD2. CDR1 MDHEN and CDR2 SYDVKM come from the germline V gene. The J segment lost 6 bases and the V segment lost 2 bases, leaving 4 bases of the junction unmatched. CDR3 length: 14 amino acids. DNA of the CDR3: TGTGCCAGCAGTTTAGCGGGAGCCCGCAATGAGCAGTTCTTC. Protein product: CASSLAGARNEQFF.

The CDR3 DNA reads TGTGCCAGCAGTCTTCGAGGAATTCAGGGTGGCTACACCTTC. This codes for CASSLRGIQGGYTF. The chain combines TRBV27 with TRBJ1-2; D perhaps matches TRBD1 (5 bases). Germline V lookup: CDR1 MNHEY, CDR2 SMNVEV (reference sequence). V was trimmed by 5 bases and J by 7 bases, leaving 17 bases between them. This CDR3 contains 14 residues.

J is TRBJ1-2 and V is TRBV28; 7 bases line up with TRBD1. CDR1 is MDHEN and CDR2 is SYDVKM in the germline V gene. The CDR3 runs to 14 residues. The V and J ends lost 2 bases and 3 bases, in that order; junction bases with no gene match: 3. CDR3 DNA sequence: TGTGCCAGCAGTTTACCGACAGGGCACTATGGCTACACCTTC. Translated, it gives CASSLPTGHYGYTF.

This clone was seen more than once but under ten times. This chain uses TRBV13 with TRBJ2-3; 8 nucleotides match TRBD2. The CDR3 runs 23 residues. Germline CDR1 PRHDT, CDR2 FYEKMQ (reference sequence). With V trimmed by 0 bases and J by 4 bases, 27 bases remained unmatched. The CDR3 nucleotides read TGTGCCAGCAGCTTAGGTTTCCTCAGTGACCCTGGTGCGGAGCGGGAGCCCCCAGATACGCAGTATTTT. It specifies CASSLGFLSDPGAEREPPDTQYF.

The chain uses TRBV30 and TRBJ2-7, with TRBD2 as a possible D gene (5 bases). Trimming left V 1 base short and J 4 bases short, with 20 bases between. The germline V gene encodes CDR1 GTSNPN and CDR2 SVGIG (reference sequence). CDR3 length equals 16 residues. The CDR3 coding sequence is TGTGCCTGGAGTGAGGTCGGACGGGGTGTTAGTTACGAGCAGTACTTC. This gives the protein CAWSEVGRGVSYEQYF.

The J gene is TRBJ1-2, the V gene TRBV5-1; no definite D call. V gave up 0 bases and J gave up 7 bases, with 10 bases separating them. Germline loops: CDR1 SGHRS, CDR2 YFSETQ. The CDR3 has 13 amino acids. In nucleotides, the CDR3 is TGCGCCAGCAGCTTGGACAACTGGCGTGGCTACACCTTC. It specifies CASSLDNWRGYTF. Using reference TRBV5-1 and TRBJ1-2 for the parts outside the CDR3, the full variable domain is KAGVTQTPRYLIKTRGQQVTLSCSPISGHRSVSWYQQTPGQGLQFLFEYFSETQRNKGNFPGRFSGRQFSNSRSEMNVSTLELGDSALYLCASSLDNWRGYTFGSGTRLTVV.

Points on this clone: Other DNA sequences in this sample translate to the same CDR3. The chain joins TRBV5-6 to TRBJ2-3, with 9 nucleotides matching TRBD1. The CDR3 is 14 residues long. CDR1 SGHDT and CDR2 YYEEEE come from the germline V gene. With 4 bases clipped from V and 5 bases from J, the junction kept 5 bases outside the gene matches. Here the CDR3 DNA reads TGTGCCAGCAGCGCGGCGACAGGGGGAGATACGCAGTATTTT. This codes for CASSAATGGDTQYF.

The V gene is TRBV28, the J gene TRBJ2-7; the D is unclear. CDR1 and CDR2 (germline): MDHEN, SYDVKM. V gave up 11 bases and J gave up 0 bases, with 17 bases separating them. This CDR3 has 14 residues. DNA for the CDR3: TGTGCCGTCAAACCCTCCGGGCCCTCCTACGAGCAGTACTTC. This gives the protein CAVKPSGPSYEQYF.

The chain uses TRBV9 and TRBJ2-7; D might be TRBD2 (5 bases). The V end lost 4 bases, the J end lost 7 bases, and 15 bases lay between the germline ends. This CDR3 is 13 amino acids long. Germline loops: CDR1 SGDLS, CDR2 YYNGEE. The CDR3 nucleotides read TGTGCCAGCAGCACCCGAGGGATGGGGGAGCAGTACTTC. Protein: CASSTRGMGEQYF.

This chain connects TRBV11-3 to TRBJ2-1; the match to TRBD2 covers 12 bases. V was clipped by 5 bases and J by 4 bases; unmatched bases: 3. The CDR3 has 15 residues. Germline V gives CDR1 SGHNT, CDR2 YENEEA. Here the CDR3 DNA reads TGTGCCAGCAGCCTCGGACTAGCGGGATACAATGAGCAGTTCTTC. Translation: CASSLGLAGYNEQFF.

The sample holds a few counts of this clone. The chain couples TRBV4-2 to TRBJ2-7; 9 positions agree with TRBD1. The length of the CDR3 is 13 residues. CDR1 and CDR2 from the germline V gene are LGHNA and YNFKEQ. Trimming took 4 bases from V and 5 from J; bases not matched to a gene: 3. The CDR3 sequence: CASSPRTGDEQYF. DNA of the CDR3: TGTGCCAGCAGCCCCCGGACAGGGGACGAGCAGTACTTC.

This clone showed up just once. The V call is TRBV7-9, the J call TRBJ2-5; TRBD2 agrees at 7 bases. Germline V CDR1 and CDR2: SEHNR, FQNEAQ (reference sequence). After removal of 3 bases from V and 2 bases from J, the junction contained 12 bases not matched to a gene. This CDR3 has 17 residues. CDR3 loop: CASSLGASGTGQETQYF. The DNA for the CDR3 is TGTGCCAGCAGCTTGGGCGCCAGCGGGACGGGACAAGAGACCCAGTACTTC.

The V and J genes are TRBV15 and TRBJ2-7, with D possibly TRBD1 on 5 matching bases. This CDR3 is built from 13 residues. Trimming removed 11 bases at V and 0 bases at J, with 14 bases between. Germline assignment: CDR1 LNHNV and CDR2 YYDKDF (reference sequence). CDR3 sequence: CAARPQGSYEQYF. The CDR3 DNA sequence: TGTGCCGCTCGACCCCAGGGCTCCTACGAGCAGTACTTC.

The genes are TRBV27 and TRBJ1-4; tentative D call: TRBD1 (6 bases). With 5 bases removed from V and 5 bases from J, the gap between germline ends came to 21 bases. Germline CDR1 reads MNHEY; CDR2 reads SMNVEV (reference sequence). The CDR3 consists of 17 residues. As DNA, the CDR3 is TGTGCCAGCAGTCTCCGCCCCCAGGGGTTGGGAAATGAAAAACTGTTTTTT. It is translated as CASSLRPQGLGNEKLFF. The whole variable domain, filled in from reference TRBV27 and TRBJ1-4, reads EAQVTQNPRYLITVTGKKLTVTCSQNMNHEYMSWYRQDPGLGLRQIYYSMNVEVTDKGDVPEGYKVSRKEKRNFPLILESPSPNQTSLYFCASSLRPQGLGNEKLFFGSGTQLSVL.

This clone was counted between two and nine times. This rearrangement joins TRBV28 to TRBJ2-5; 8 bases agree with TRBD2. Germline CDR1 is MDHEN and CDR2 is SYDVKM. V trimming: 8 bases; J trimming: 6 bases; junction bases outside the gene matches: 17. The CDR3 runs to 16 residues. The CDR3 here is CASRPESGSKSKTQYF. The CDR3 nucleotides are TGTGCCAGCCGACCCGAGAGCGGGAGCAAAAGTAAGACCCAGTACTTC.

This clone was counted a few times. Other DNA sequences in the sample encode the same CDR3. The chain links TRBV28 to TRBJ2-7, with 8 positions matching TRBD1. V was clipped by 6 bases and J by 0 bases; unmatched bases: 7. This CDR3 has 15 amino acids. Germline assignment: CDR1 MDHEN and CDR2 SYDVKM. The CDR3 coding sequence is TGTGCCAGCAGACGAGACAGGGGCTTCTCCTACGAGCAGTACTTC. Protein: CASRRDRGFSYEQYF. Filled out from reference TRBV28 and TRBJ2-7, the complete variable domain reads DVKVTQSSRYLVKRTGEKVFLECVQDMDHENMFWYRQDPGLGLRLIYFSYDVKMKEKGDIPEGYSVSREKKERFSLILESASTNQTSMYLCASRRDRGFSYEQYFGPGTRLTVT.